These T cell receptor beta chains were read from a single sample in a study of T cell repertoires in cytomegalovirus infection. These receptors have no identified antigens. One entry per CDR3 protein results from TCRdb running MiXCR on the reads. Of 95,000 to 120,000 distinct CDR3 sequences detected, more than 30% appear once; the ten largest clones hold 41%. The sample was CD8+ T cells from cultured PBMCs, taken from culture after CMV antigen stimulation. The receptors stem from a human donor in good health (CMV status not recorded). Some clones in this sample may be carry-over from other donors' samples. CDR3s include the opening cysteine and the closing phenylalanine or tryptophan. Each record gives: D gene, clone size, J gene, V gene, CDR3 DNA, CDR3 protein. A D gene is named only where the DNA matches it firmly. The size field is filled for only some rows; it gives once, few, many or a size class.

-	many	TRBJ2-5	TRBV28	TGTGCCAGCAGTGATGACAGGCCGAAACTGTGGGTTATGGAGACCCAGTACTTC	CASSDDRPKLWVMETQYF
TRBD1	many	TRBJ2-6	TRBV7-8	TGTGCCAGCAGCTTAACAGGGGGCTTTGGGGCCAACGTCCTGACTTTC	CASSLTGGFGANVLTF
-	-	TRBJ2-5	TRBV7-8	TGTGCCAGCAGCTTAGCGCTGGGGTTTTCGGAGACCCAGTACTTC	CASSLALGFSETQYF
TRBD2	once	TRBJ2-7	TRBV4-1	TGCGCCAGCAGCCAAGTTCCGGGGGGAAGCTCCTACGAGCAGTACTTC	CASSQVPGGSSYEQYF
-	few	TRBJ2-1	TRBV7-2	TGTGCCAGCAGCCTCCGTGGTGGCTCCTACAATGAGCAGTTCTTC	CASSLRGGSYNEQFF
-	once	TRBJ2-3	TRBV5-1	TGCGCCAGCGGGGCCGACCCTAGCACAGATACGCAGTATTTT	CASGADPSTDTQYF
-	few	TRBJ1-1	TRBV5-6	TGTGCCAGTAGTCTCGGCGGGGGTCACGCTGAAGCTTTCTTT	CASSLGGGHAEAFF
-	-	TRBJ2-1	TRBV20-1	TGCAGTGCTAGAGATAGGGGGGGCCACTACAATGAGCAGTTCTTC	CSARDRGGHYNEQFF
-	many	TRBJ2-5	TRBV11-2	TGTGCCAGCAGCTTAGGGACAGCGGGGATACTCTACCAAGAGACCCAGTACTTC	CASSLGTAGILYQETQYF
-	few	TRBJ2-5	TRBV6-1	TGTGCCAGCAGTCTTAACCGCGCAGAGACCCAGTACTTC	CASSLNRAETQYF
-	-	TRBJ1-5	TRBV28	TGTGCCAGCAGTTTGGGTTATGTTAGCCAGCCCCAGCATTTT	CASSLGYVSQPQHF
-	many	TRBJ2-7	TRBV7-2	TGTGCCAGCAGCTTAGCGGTAGGACTGAGAGTATACGAGCAGTACTTC	CASSLAVGLRVYEQYF
-	many	TRBJ2-3	TRBV7-8	TGTGCCAGCAGCCTACCCATAAGTTACCAAAGAGATACGCAGTATTTT	CASSLPISYQRDTQYF
TRBD1	few	TRBJ2-7	TRBV19	TGTGCCAGTAGGAAAAAGGGCCGGACAGGGAGCTACGAGCAGTACTTC	CASRKKGRTGSYEQYF
-	-	TRBJ2-7	TRBV7-9	TGTGCCAACAGCTACTCGGCAGGGTTGTACGAGCAGTACTTC	CANSYSAGLYEQYF
TRBD1	-	TRBJ1-2	TRBV27	TGTGCCAGCAGTCCGGGGACAGGGGTAGTCTATGGCTACACCTTC	CASSPGTGVVYGYTF
-	-	TRBJ1-1	TRBV29-1	TGCAGCGTTGAAAGGGGGGGGGCTTTCTTT	CSVERGGAFF
-	-	TRBJ1-5	TRBV12-3/TRBV12-4	TGTGCCAGCAGTTTGGGGCAGCCTTATAGCAATCAGCCCCAGCATTTT	CASSLGQPYSNQPQHF
-	few	TRBJ2-3	TRBV4-1	TGCGCCAGCAGCCAAGAACCGGGGAACCCAGATACGCAGTATTTT	CASSQEPGNPDTQYF
-	many	TRBJ2-7	TRBV7-8	TGTGCCAGCAGCTTACGCGGGCAGGGGTACGAGCAGTACTTC	CASSLRGQGYEQYF
-	once	TRBJ1-1	TRBV15	TGTGCCACCAGCAGAGCACTGCCCGAAGCTTTCTTT	CATSRALPEAFF
-	-	TRBJ2-3	TRBV18	TGTGCCACCCTTCAGGGGACGGCAAGCACAGATACGCAGTATTTT	CATLQGTASTDTQYF
-	many	TRBJ2-3	TRBV6-2/TRBV6-3	TGTGCCAGCAGTTACACTAGCACAGATACGCAGTATTTT	CASSYTSTDTQYF
TRBD1	-	TRBJ2-7	TRBV19	TGTGCCAGTAGTATTGACAGGGGCTACCGGGCCGAGCAGTACTTC	CASSIDRGYRAEQYF
-	few	TRBJ2-2	TRBV7-9	TGTGCCAGCAGCTTAGTGATCCGGGTAACGAACACCGGGGAGCTGTTTTTT	CASSLVIRVTNTGELFF
TRBD1	-	TRBJ1-1	TRBV9	TGTGCCAGCAGCGTTGGACAGGGAGGAACTGAAGCTTTCTTT	CASSVGQGGTEAFF
-	many	TRBJ2-1	TRBV7-2	TGTGCCATAGCCTACGTAGACAGGTCGGTGGGCAATGAGCAGTTCTTC	CAIAYVDRSVGNEQFF
-	few	TRBJ2-5	TRBV7-6	TGTGCCAGCAGCGCCGACCTATTGTACGAGACCCAGTACTTC	CASSADLLYETQYF
TRBD1	-	TRBJ1-2	TRBV6-6	TGTGCCAGCAGTTACTCGGCAGGGGGCCAACGCGACTATGGCTACACCTTC	CASSYSAGGQRDYGYTF
-	-	TRBJ1-1	TRBV27	TGTGCCAGCAGTCCGCGAGGGGCCAGGGAGAGGAATGAAGCTTTCTTT	CASSPRGARERNEAFF
TRBD1	few	TRBJ2-6	TRBV10-3	TGTGCCATCAGTGCTGGTACAGGGGGCGTATTGGGGGCCAACGTCCTGACTTTC	CAISAGTGGVLGANVLTF
-	-	TRBJ1-6	TRBV6-1	TGTGCCAGCAGGACTGACAGGTTGGGGATCGTCGCCTATAATTCACCCCTCCACTTT	CASRTDRLGIVAYNSPLHF
-	many	TRBJ1-6	TRBV11-2	TGTGCCAGCTCCCCTACAGGGATCCGCTCCTATAATTCACCCCTCCACTTT	CASSPTGIRSYNSPLHF
TRBD1	few	TRBJ1-4	TRBV3-1	TGTGCCAGCAGCCCATCAGGACAGGGTTGGACTAATGAAAAACTGTTTTTT	CASSPSGQGWTNEKLFF
-	few	TRBJ2-1	TRBV19	TGTGCCAGTAGTATAGCCGGGCTAGCCCCAAATGAGCAGTTCTTC	CASSIAGLAPNEQFF
TRBD2	-	TRBJ2-7	TRBV10-2	TGCGCCAGCAGTGAGGGACTAGGCTGGACGCTCTACGAGCAGTACTTC	CASSEGLGWTLYEQYF
-	many	TRBJ2-1	TRBV7-2	TGTGCCAGCAGCTTAGACGCCTACAATGAGCAGTTCTTC	CASSLDAYNEQFF
TRBD2	-	TRBJ2-5	TRBV10-3	TGTGCCATCAGTGACGGGGGGGCCTTGTACCAAGAGACCCAGTACTTC	CAISDGGALYQETQYF
-	few	TRBJ1-4	TRBV15	TGTGCCACCAGCAGAGATAAAGACCAGCTAAATGAAAAACTGTTTTTT	CATSRDKDQLNEKLFF
TRBD2	-	TRBJ2-7	TRBV12-3/TRBV12-4	TGTGCCAGCAGTTTATTCACCCTAGCGGGGGTAGCAAAGAGCTCCTACGAGCAGTACTTC	CASSLFTLAGVAKSSYEQYF
-	-	TRBJ1-5	TRBV7-3	TGTGCCAGCAGCGTCGGAGATCAGCCCCAGCATTTT	CASSVGDQPQHF
-	many	TRBJ2-4	TRBV5-4	TGTGCCAGCAGCTTGGGGGCAGGGCCGAAAAACATTCAGTACTTC	CASSLGAGPKNIQYF
-	-	TRBJ2-3	TRBV5-6	TGTGCCAGCAGCTTGGGGCTGGGCACAGATACGCAGTATTTT	CASSLGLGTDTQYF
-	-	TRBJ1-4	TRBV2	TGTGCCAGCAGGGGAGACTCCCTAGGGTCAACTAATGAAAAACTGTTTTTT	CASRGDSLGSTNEKLFF
-	-	TRBJ2-4	TRBV6-1	TGTGCCAGCCAACCGGGGCAGGGTGAAACCATTCAGTACTTC	CASQPGQGETIQYF
-	-	TRBJ1-4	TRBV2	TGTGCCAGCAGTGTGTGGCCAGGGGATCGAGAAAAACTGTTTTTT	CASSVWPGDREKLFF
-	-	TRBJ1-5	TRBV20-1	TGCAGTGCTGGGGCCTTTAACAATCAGCCCCAGCATTTT	CSAGAFNNQPQHF
-	-	TRBJ1-2	TRBV5-6	TGTGCCAGCAGCTTGGATGTTTGGGGTAGTGACTATGGCTACACCTTC	CASSLDVWGSDYGYTF
TRBD2	many	TRBJ2-5	TRBV28	TGTGCCAGCAACCTTAGCGGGGGGGAAGAGACCCAGTACTTC	CASNLSGGEETQYF
-	many	TRBJ1-6	TRBV7-6	TGTGCCAGCAGCCTAAAATTTGTTAATTCACCCCTCCACTTT	CASSLKFVNSPLHF
-	-	TRBJ2-7	TRBV27	TGTGCCAGCAGTTTACACGCAGGGGGGTCCTACGAGCAGTACTTC	CASSLHAGGSYEQYF
-	-	TRBJ2-7	TRBV7-6	TGTGCCAGCAGCCCCACGGGAGACGGCCACGAGCAGTACTTC	CASSPTGDGHEQYF
-	many	TRBJ1-5	TRBV7-6	TGTGCCAGCAGTTCCGTACCAGATCAGCCCCAGCATTTT	CASSSVPDQPQHF
TRBD1	many	TRBJ1-4	TRBV12-3/TRBV12-4	TGTGCCAGCACCCGGGGACAGGGGGCCGAACTGTTTTTT	CASTRGQGAELFF
-	-	TRBJ2-5	TRBV11-2	TGTGCCAGCAGCTTAGAGGTTTTGGAGACCCAGTACTTC	CASSLEVLETQYF
TRBD2	-	TRBJ2-1	TRBV10-3	TGTGCCATCAGTAGCGGGGCCATCTCCTACAATGAGCAGTTCTTC	CAISSGAISYNEQFF
-	few	TRBJ1-6	TRBV19	TGTGCCAGTAGTATAAGGGGCACCTATAATTCACCCCTCCACTTT	CASSIRGTYNSPLHF
TRBD2	few	TRBJ2-3	TRBV6-6	TGTGCCAGCAGTGGAACTAGCGGGGGCCTTTCGTGGGAAATTACAGATACGCAGTATTTT	CASSGTSGGLSWEITDTQYF
-	few	TRBJ2-2	TRBV27	TGTGCCAGCAGTTTATCCCCCCTCACCGGGGAGCTGTTTTTT	CASSLSPLTGELFF
-	-	TRBJ1-5	TRBV12-3/TRBV12-4	TGTGCCAGCAGTATCAGTTATAGCAATCAGCCCCAGCATTTT	CASSISYSNQPQHF